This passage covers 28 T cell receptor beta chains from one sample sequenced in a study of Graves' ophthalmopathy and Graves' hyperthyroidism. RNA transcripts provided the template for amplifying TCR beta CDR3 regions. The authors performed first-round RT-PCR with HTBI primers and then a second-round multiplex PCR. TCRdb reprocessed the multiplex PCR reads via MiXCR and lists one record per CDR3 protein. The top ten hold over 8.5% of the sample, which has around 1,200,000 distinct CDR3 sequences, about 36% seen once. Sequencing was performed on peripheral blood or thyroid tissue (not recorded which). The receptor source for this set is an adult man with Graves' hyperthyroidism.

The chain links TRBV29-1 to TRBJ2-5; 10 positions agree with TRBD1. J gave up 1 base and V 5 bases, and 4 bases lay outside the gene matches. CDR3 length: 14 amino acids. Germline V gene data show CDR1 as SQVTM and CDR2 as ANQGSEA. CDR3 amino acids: CSVKGTGAQETQYF. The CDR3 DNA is TGCAGCGTTAAAGGGACAGGGGCCCAAGAGACCCAGTACTTC.

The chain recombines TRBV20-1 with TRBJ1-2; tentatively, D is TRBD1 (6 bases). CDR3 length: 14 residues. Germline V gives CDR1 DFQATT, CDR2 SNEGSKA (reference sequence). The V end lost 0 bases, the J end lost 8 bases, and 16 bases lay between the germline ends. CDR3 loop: CSARDSTTGTGYTF. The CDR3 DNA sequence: TGCAGTGCTAGAGATTCGACGACAGGCACAGGCTACACCTTC.

In DNA, the CDR3 is TGCAGCGCCGAGACAGGGTCCTACGAGCATTTT. This codes for CSAETGSYEHF. The rearrangement uses TRBV29-1 and TRBJ1-5, with 7 positions matching TRBD1. The germline V gene encodes CDR1 SQVTM and CDR2 ANQGSEA. After removal of 7 bases from V and 14 bases from J, the junction contained 11 bases not matched to a gene. The CDR3 runs to 11 residues.

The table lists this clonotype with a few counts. The CDR3 nucleotides read TGTGCCAGCAGCTTATTCGGGGGACTAGATCACGATGATCAATACTACGAGCAGTACTTC. The encoded protein is CASSLFGGLDHDDQYYEQYF. V and J are TRBV7-8 and TRBJ2-7; 8 positions agree with TRBD2. Losses at the gene ends were 2 bases for V and 3 bases for J; bases not matched to a gene: 21. Germline V CDR1 and CDR2: SGHVS, FQNEAQ. The CDR3 has 20 residues.

For the CDR3, the DNA is TGTGCCAGCAGTTACGGACAGGGGGCCGGTGGCTACACCATATATTTT. As protein: CASSYGQGAGGYTIYF. V gene TRBV2 combines with J gene TRBJ1-3; 11 bases map to TRBD1. CDR3 length: 16 residues. Germline V lookup: CDR1 SNHLY, CDR2 FYNNEI. V shed 5 bases and J 8 bases; nucleotides not matched to a gene: 11.

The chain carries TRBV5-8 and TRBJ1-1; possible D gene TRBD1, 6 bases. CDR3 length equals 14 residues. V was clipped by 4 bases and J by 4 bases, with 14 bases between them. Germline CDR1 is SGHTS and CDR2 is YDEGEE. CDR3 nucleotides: TGTGCCAGCAGCCTCGACAGGCGGAGCACTGAAGCTTTCTTT. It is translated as CASSLDRRSTEAFF.

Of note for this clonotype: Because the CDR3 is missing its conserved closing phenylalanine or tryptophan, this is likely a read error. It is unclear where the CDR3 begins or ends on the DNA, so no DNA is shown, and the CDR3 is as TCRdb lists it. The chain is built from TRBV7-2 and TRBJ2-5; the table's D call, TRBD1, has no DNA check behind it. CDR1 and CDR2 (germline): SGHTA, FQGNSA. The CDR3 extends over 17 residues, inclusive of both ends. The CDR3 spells CASSSGTRATYGYTFGS.

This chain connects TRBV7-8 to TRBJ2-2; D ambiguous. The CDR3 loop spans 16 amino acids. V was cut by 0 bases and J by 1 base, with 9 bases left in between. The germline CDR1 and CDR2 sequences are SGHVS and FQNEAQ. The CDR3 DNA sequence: TGTGCCAGCAGCTTAGCGGGTGTGGTGAACACCGGGGAGCTGTTTTTT. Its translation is CASSLAGVVNTGELFF.

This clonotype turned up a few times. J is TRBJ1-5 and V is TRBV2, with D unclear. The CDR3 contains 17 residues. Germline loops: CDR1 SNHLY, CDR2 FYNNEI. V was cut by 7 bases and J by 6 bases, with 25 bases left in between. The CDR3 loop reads CASNAFPSPQDGQPQHF. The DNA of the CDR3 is TGTGCCAGCAACGCCTTCCCATCGCCGCAGGACGGTCAGCCCCAGCATTTT.

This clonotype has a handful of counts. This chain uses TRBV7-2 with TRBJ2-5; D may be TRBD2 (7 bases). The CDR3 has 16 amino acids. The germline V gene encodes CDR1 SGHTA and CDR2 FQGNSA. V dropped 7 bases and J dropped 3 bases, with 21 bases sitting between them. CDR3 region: CASTHWGASGKETQYF. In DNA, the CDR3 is TGTGCCAGCACTCACTGGGGGGCTAGCGGAAAAGAGACCCAGTACTTC.

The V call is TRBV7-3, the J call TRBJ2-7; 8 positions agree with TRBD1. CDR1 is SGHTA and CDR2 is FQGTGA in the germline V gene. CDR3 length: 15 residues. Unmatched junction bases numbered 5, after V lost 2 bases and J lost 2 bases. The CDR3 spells CASSLGPTGAYEQYF. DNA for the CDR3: TGTGCCAGCAGCTTAGGCCCGACAGGGGCCTACGAGCAGTACTTC.

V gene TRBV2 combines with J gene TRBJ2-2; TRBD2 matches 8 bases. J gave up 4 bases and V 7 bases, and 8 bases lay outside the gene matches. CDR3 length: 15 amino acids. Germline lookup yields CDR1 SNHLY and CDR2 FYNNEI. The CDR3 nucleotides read TGTGCCAGCAAATTGGCGGGAGGTGCCACCGGGGAGCTGTTTTTT. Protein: CASKLAGGATGELFF. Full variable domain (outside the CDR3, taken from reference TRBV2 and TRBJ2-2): EPEVTQTPSHQVTQMGQEVILRCVPISNHLYFYWYRQILGQKVEFLVSFYNNEISEKSEIFDDQFSVERPDGSNFTLKIRSTKLEDSAMYFCASKLAGGATGELFFGEGSRLTVL.

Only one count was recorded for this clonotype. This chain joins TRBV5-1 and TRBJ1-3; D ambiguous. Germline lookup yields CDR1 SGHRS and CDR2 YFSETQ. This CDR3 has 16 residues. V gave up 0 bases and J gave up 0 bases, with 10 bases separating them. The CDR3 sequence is CASSLVPGISGNTIYF. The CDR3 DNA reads TGCGCCAGCAGCTTGGTGCCGGGGATCTCTGGAAACACCATATATTTT.

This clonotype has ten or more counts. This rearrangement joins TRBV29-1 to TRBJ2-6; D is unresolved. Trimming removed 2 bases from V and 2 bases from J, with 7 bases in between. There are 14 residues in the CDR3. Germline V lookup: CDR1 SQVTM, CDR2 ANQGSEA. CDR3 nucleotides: TGCAGCGTTGAAAATGGAGCTGGGGCCAACGTCCTGACTTTC. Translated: CSVENGAGANVLTF.

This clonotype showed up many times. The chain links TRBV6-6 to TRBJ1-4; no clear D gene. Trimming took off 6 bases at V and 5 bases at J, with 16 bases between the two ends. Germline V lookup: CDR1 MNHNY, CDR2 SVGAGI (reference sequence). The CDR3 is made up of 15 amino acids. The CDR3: CASSVGIVKNEKLFF. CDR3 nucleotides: TGTGCCAGCAGCGTAGGGATCGTTAAGAATGAAAAACTGTTTTTT.

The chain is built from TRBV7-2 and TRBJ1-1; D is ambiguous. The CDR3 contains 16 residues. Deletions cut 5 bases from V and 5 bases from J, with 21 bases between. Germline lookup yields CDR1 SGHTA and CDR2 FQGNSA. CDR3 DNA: TGTGCCAGCAGCGGGATAGCGGGAACTGGGGAAACTGAAGCTTTCTTT. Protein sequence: CASSGIAGTGETEAFF.

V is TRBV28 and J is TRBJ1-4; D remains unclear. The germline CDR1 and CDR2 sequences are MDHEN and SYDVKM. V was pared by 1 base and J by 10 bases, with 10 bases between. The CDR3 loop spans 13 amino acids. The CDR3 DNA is TGTGCCAGCAGTTTATCGGGGATGGGAAAACTGTTTTTT. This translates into CASSLSGMGKLFF.

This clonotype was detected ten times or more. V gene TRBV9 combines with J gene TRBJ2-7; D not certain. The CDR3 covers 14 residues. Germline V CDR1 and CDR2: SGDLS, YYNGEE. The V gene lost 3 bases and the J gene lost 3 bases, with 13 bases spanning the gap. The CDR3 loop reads CASSADRYSYEQYF. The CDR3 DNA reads TGTGCCAGCAGCGCCGACCGTTACAGCTACGAGCAGTACTTC.

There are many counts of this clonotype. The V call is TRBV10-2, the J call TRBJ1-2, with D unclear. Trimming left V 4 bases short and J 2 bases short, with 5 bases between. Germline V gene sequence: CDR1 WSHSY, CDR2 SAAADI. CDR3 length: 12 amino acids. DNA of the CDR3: TGCGCCAGCAGTGCCTCAAACTATGGCTACACCTTC. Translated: CASSASNYGYTF.

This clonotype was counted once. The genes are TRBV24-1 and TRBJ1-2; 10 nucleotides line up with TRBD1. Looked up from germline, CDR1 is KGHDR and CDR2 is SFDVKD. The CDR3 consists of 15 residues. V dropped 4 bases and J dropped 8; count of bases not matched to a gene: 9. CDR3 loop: CATSDRGTGVVGYTF. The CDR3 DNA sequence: TGTGCCACCAGTGACCGCGGGACAGGGGTTGTCGGCTACACCTTC.

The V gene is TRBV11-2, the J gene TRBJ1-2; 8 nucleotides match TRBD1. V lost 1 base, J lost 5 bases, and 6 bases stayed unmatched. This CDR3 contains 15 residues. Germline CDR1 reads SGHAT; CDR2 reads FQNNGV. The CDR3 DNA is TGTGCCAGCAGCTTAGGGACAGGGTCCCCATATGGCTACACCTTC. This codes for CASSLGTGSPYGYTF.

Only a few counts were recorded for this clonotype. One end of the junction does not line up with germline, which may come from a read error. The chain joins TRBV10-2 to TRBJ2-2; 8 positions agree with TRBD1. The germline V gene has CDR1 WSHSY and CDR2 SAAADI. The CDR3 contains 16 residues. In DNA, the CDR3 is TGTGCCAGCATTCCCCGGACAGGGTGGAACACCGGGGAGCTGTTTTTT. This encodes CASIPRTGWNTGELFF.

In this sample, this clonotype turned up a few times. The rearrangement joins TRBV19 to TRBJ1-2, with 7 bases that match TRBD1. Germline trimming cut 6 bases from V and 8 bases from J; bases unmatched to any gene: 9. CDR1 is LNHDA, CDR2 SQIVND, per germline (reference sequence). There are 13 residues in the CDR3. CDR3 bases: TGTGCCAGTAGGCTGACAGGGACTCACGGCTACACCTTC. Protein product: CASRLTGTHGYTF. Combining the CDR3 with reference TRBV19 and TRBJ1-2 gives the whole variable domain DGGITQSPKYLFRKEGQNVTLSCEQNLNHDAMYWYRQDPGQGLRLIYYSQIVNDFQKGDIAEGYSVSREKKESFPLTVTSAQKNPTAFYLCASRLTGTHGYTFGSGTRLTVV.

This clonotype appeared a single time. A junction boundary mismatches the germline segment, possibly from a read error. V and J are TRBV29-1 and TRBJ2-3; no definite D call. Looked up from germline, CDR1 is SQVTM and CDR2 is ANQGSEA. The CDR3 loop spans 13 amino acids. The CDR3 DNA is TGCAGCGTTGACGTGGCCTACACAGATACGCGGTATTTT. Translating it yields CSVDVAYTDTRYF.

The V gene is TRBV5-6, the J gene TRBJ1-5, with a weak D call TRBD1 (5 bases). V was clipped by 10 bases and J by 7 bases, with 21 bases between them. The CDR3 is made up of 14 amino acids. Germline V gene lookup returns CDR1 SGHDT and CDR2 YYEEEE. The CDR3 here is CAWTMDGGGQPQHF. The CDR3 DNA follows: TGTGCCTGGACTATGGATGGGGGAGGACAGCCCCAGCATTTT. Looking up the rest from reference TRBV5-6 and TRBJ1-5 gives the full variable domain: DAGVTQSPTHLIKTRGQQVTLRCSPKSGHDTVSWYQQALGQGPQFIFQYYEEEERQRGNFPDRFSGHQFPNYSSELNVNALLLGDSALYLCAWTMDGGGQPQHFGDGTRLSIL.

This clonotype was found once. Here the CDR3 DNA reads TGTGCCACCAGCAGCCAGTCCAACACCGGGGAGCTGTTTTTT. Translation gives CATSSQSNTGELFF. This sequence joins TRBV15 and TRBJ2-2; D is unclear. Trimming cost V 3 bases and J 2 bases, with 7 bases left between them. CDR3 size: 14 residues. Germline values: CDR1 LNHNV, CDR2 YYDKDF (reference sequence). Full variable domain (remainder filled in from reference TRBV15 and TRBJ2-2): DAMVIQNPRYQVTQFGKPVTLSCSQTLNHNVMYWYQQKSSQAPKLLFHYYDKDFNNEADTPDNFQSRRPNTSFCFLDIRSPGLGDTAMYLCATSSQSNTGELFFGEGSRLTVL.

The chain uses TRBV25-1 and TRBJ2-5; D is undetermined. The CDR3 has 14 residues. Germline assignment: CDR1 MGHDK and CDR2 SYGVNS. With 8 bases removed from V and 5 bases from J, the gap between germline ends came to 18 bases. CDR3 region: CASVEDGVWETQYF. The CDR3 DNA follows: TGTGCCAGCGTAGAAGATGGGGTTTGGGAGACCCAGTACTTC.

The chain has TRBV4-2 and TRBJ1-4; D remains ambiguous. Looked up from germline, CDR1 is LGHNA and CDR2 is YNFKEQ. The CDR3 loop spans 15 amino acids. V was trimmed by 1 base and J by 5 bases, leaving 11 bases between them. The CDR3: CASSQVAGDNEKLFF. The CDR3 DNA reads TGTGCCAGCAGCCAAGTGGCCGGCGACAATGAAAAACTGTTTTTT.